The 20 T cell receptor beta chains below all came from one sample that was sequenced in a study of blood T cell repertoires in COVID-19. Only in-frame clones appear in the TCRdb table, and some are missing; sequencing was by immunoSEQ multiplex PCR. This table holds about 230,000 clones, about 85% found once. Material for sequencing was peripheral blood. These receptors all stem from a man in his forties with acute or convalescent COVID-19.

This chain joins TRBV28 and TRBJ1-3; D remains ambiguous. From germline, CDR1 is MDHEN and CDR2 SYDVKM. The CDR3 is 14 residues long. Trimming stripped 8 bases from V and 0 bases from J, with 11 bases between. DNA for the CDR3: TGTGCCAGCGTGCGATCAGGCTCTGGAAACACCATATATTTT. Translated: CASVRSGSGNTIYF.

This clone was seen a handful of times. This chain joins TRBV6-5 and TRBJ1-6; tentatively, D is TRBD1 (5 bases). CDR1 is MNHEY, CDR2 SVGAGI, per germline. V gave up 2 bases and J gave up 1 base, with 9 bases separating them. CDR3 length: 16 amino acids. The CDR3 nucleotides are TGTGCCAGCAGTTACGCCAGGGCGTCCTATAATTCACCCCTCCACTTT. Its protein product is CASSYARASYNSPLHF.

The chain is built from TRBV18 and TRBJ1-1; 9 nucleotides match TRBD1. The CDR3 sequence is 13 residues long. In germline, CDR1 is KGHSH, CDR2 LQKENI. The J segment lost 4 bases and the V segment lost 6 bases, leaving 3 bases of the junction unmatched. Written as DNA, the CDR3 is TGTGCCAGCTCGCCGACAGGGGGCACTGAAGCTTTCTTT. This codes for CASSPTGGTEAFF.

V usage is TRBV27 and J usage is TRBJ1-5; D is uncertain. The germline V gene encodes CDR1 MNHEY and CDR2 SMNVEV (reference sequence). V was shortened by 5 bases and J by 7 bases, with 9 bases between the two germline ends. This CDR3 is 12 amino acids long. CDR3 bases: TGTGCCAGCAGTCTTCCGGGACAGCCCCAGCATTTT. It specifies CASSLPGQPQHF.

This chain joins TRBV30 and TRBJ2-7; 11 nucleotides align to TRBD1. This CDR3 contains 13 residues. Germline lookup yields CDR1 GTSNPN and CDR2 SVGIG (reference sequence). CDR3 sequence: CAFEGDRGYEQYF. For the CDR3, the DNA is TGTGCTTTTGAGGGGGACAGGGGGTACGAGCAGTACTTC.

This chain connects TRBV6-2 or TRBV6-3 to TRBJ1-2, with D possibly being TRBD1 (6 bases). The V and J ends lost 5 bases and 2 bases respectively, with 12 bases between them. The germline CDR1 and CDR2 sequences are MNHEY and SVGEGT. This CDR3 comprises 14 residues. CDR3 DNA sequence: TGTGCCAGCAGTGTGACAGGAATGAACTATGGCTACACCTTC. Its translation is CASSVTGMNYGYTF.

The CDR3 DNA is TGTGCCAGCAGCTTAAGCCAGGGTGGTAATTCACCCCTCCACTTT. Translated, it gives CASSLSQGGNSPLHF. V and J are TRBV7-9 and TRBJ1-6; D may be TRBD1 (5 bases). The germline CDR1 and CDR2 sequences are SEHNR and FQNEAQ (reference sequence). This CDR3 has 15 residues. Trimming cost V 2 bases and J 6 bases, with 11 bases left between them.

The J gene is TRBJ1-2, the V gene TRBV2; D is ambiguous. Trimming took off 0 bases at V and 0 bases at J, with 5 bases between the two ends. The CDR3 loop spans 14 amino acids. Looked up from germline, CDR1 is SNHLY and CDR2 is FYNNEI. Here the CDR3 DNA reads TGTGCCAGCAGTGAAGCGGCAGCTAACTATGGCTACACCTTC. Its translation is CASSEAAANYGYTF.

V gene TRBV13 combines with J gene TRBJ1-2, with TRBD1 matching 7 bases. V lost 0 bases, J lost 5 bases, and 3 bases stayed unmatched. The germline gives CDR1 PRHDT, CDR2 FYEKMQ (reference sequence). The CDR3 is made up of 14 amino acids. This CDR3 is CASSLGTGSYGYTF. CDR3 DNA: TGTGCCAGCAGCTTAGGGACAGGGTCTTATGGCTACACCTTC.

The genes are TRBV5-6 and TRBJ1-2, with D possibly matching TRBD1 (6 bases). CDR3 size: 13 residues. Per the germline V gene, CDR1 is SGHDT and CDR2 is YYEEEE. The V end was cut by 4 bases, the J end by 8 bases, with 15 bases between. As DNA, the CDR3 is TGTGCCAGCAGCGTATGGACAGTGGCAGGCTACACCTTC. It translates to CASSVWTVAGYTF.

The DNA for the CDR3 is TGTGCCAGCAGCTTGGGGGCAAAGGGACAGGGGGCAGATACGCAGTATTTT. As protein: CASSLGAKGQGADTQYF. The chain has TRBV11-3 and TRBJ2-3; 11 bases line up with TRBD1. After removal of 3 bases from V and 4 bases from J, the junction contained 9 bases not matched to a gene. Germline V lookup: CDR1 SGHNT, CDR2 YENEEA. The CDR3 sequence is 17 residues long.

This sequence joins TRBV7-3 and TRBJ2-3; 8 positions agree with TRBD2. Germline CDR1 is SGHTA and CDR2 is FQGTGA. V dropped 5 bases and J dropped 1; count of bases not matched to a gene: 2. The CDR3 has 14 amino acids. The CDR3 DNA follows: TGTGCCAGCAGCATTAGCGGGGGCACAGATACGCAGTATTTT. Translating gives CASSISGGTDTQYF.

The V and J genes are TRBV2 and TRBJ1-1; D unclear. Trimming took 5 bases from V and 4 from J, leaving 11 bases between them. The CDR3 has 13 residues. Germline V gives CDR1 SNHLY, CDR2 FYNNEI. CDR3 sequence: CASSLGRGTEAFF. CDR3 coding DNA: TGTGCCAGCAGTTTAGGACGGGGCACTGAAGCTTTCTTT.

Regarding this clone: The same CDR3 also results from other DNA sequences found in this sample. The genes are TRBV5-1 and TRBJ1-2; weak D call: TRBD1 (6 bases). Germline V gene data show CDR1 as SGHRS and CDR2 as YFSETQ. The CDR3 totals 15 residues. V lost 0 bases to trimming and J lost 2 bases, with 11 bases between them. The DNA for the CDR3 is TGCGCCAGCAGCTTGGATGGACAGCCGAACTATGGCTACACCTTC. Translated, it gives CASSLDGQPNYGYTF.

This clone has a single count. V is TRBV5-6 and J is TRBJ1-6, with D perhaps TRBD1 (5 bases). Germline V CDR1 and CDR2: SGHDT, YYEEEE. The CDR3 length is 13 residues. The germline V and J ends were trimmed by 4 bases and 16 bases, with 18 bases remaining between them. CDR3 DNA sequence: TGTGCCAGCAGCATCATTCAGGGTTTCGTACTCCACTTT. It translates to CASSIIQGFVLHF.

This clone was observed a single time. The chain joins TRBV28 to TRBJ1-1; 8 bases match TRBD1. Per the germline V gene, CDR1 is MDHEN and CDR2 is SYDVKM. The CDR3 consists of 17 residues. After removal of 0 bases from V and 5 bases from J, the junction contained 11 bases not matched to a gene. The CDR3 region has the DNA TGTGCCAGCAGTTTATGGTACCCAGGGGGCTCTTGGACTGAAGCTTTCTTT. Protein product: CASSLWYPGGSWTEAFF.

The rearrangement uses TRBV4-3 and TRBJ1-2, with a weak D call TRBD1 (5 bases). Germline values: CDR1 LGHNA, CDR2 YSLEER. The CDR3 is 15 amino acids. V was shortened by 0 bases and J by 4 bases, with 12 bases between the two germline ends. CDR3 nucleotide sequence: TGCGCCAGCAGCCAAGACCAGGGCACCTTCTATGGCTACACCTTC. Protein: CASSQDQGTFYGYTF.

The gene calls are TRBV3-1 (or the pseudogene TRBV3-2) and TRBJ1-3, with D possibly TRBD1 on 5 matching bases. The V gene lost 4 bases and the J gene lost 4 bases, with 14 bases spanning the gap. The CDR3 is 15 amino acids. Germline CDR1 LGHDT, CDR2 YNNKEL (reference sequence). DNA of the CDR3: TGTGCCAGCAGCCCCAACGCCCCAGGGGGAAACACCATATATTTT. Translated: CASSPNAPGGNTIYF.

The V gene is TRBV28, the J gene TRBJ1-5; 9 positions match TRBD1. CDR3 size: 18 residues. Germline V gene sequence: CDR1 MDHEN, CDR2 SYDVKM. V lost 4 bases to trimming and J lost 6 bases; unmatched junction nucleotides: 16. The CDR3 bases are TGTGCCAGCAGTTCCGGGACAGGGAGTCTATATAGGTCTCAGCCCCAGCATTTT. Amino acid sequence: CASSSGTGSLYRSQPQHF.

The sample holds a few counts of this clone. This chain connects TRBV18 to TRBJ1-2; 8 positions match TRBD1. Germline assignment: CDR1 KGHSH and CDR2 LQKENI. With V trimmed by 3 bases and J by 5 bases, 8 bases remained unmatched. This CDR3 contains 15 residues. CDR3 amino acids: CASSPTGGDTYGYTF. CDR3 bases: TGTGCCAGCTCACCCACAGGGGGGGATACTTATGGCTACACCTTC.